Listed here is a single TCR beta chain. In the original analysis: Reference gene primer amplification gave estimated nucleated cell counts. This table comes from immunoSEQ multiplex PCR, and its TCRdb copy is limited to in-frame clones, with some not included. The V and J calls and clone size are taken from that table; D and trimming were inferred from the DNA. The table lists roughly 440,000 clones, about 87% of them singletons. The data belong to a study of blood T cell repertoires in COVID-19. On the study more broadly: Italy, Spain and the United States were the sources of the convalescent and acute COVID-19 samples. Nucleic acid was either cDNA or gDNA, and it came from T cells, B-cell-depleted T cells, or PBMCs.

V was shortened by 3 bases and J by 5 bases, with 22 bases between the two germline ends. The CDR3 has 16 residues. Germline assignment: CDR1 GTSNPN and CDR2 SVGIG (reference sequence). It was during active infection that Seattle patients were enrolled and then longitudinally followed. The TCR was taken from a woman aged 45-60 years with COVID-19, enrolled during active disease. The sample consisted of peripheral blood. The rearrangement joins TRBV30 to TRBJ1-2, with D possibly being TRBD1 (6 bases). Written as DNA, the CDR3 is TGTGCCTGGAGCCCTTTTCGGGGACAAGGTGTGTATGGCTACACCTTC. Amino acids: CAWSPFRGQGVYGYTF.